This TCR beta chain was sequenced during a study of blood T cell repertoires in COVID-19. As for the study in general: Researchers got acute and convalescent COVID-19 samples from the United States, Italy and Spain. From T cells, B-cell-depleted T cells, or PBMCs came the material, which was cDNA or gDNA.

The table came from immunoSEQ multiplex PCR; TCRdb's copy has only in-frame clones and leaves some out. The sample consists of 150,000 to 200,000 clones, more than 75% of them appearing once. The CDR3 loop spans 15 amino acids. V was clipped by 0 bases and J by 8 bases, with 14 bases between them. The germline V gene has CDR1 LNHDA and CDR2 SQIVND (reference sequence). The sequenced material came from peripheral blood. The chain joins TRBV19 to TRBJ2-1; D is ambiguous. The TCR was taken from a man aged 60-69 years with active or convalescent COVID-19. The CDR3 here is CASSIDLFVGDEQFF. CDR3 DNA: TGTGCCAGTAGTATAGATCTGTTCGTAGGAGATGAGCAGTTCTTC.